A single T cell receptor (beta chain) is shown here with its context. Its antigen is not identified. Germline loops: CDR1 SGHRS, CDR2 YFSETQ. After removal of 1 base from V and 0 bases from J, the junction contained 1 base not matched to a gene. The CDR3 sequence is 15 residues long. This PCR relied on a set of 60 Vbeta primers and 13 Jbeta primers. TCRdb's copy holds only in-frame clones and misses some; the assay was immunoSEQ multiplex PCR. In the table there are about 160,000 clones, 84% of which are singletons. The sample is drawn from a study of cytomegalovirus exposure and HLA in healthy donors. Findings of the study overall: Reportedly, fewer N-insertions than the approximately 700-donor mean appeared in an Asian-associated ancestry cluster in a later analysis. A later analysis found that most CMV-associated TCR beta chains appeared HLA-restricted. The study carried out a later analysis of TCR beta sequences. It associated some 15,000 of them with specific HLA alleles at a false discovery rate of 0.05.

This clonotype was obtained from a man younger than 45 in good health and CMV-seronegative. V gene TRBV5-1 combines with J gene TRBJ2-3; 8 bases are shared with TRBD2. The material sequenced was PBMCs. The CDR3 DNA sequence: TGCGCCAGCAGCTTGCAGCGGGGGAGCACAGATACGCAGTATTTT. Translating it yields CASSLQRGSTDTQYF.